The clone carrying this T cell receptor beta chain has a count of ten or more. Its antigen remains unidentified. These data come from a study of Graves' ophthalmopathy and Graves' hyperthyroidism. Study as a whole: The authors collected peripheral blood at initial diagnosis, before any treatment. Study results and caveats: For predicting ophthalmopathy progression, the model had approximately 70% sensitivity and 72% to 85% specificity.

Using RNA transcripts, the TCR beta CDR3 regions were amplified. The library came from an HTBI-primed first-round RT-PCR and a second-round multiplex PCR. TCRdb re-called the multiplex PCR reads through MiXCR, storing one row per CDR3 protein. The sample records hundreds of thousands of distinct CDR3 sequences, approximately 15% being singletons. Newly diagnosed, the hyperthyroidism patients had under 2 months' duration and were aged 18 to 65. Enrollment excluded any patients with other autoimmune diseases, uncontrolled infections, pregnancy or lactation. V gave up 1 base and J gave up 3 bases, with 7 bases separating them. The CDR3 has 14 residues.

The sequence derives from a woman aged 18-35 years with stable Graves' hyperthyroidism. Sequenced: peripheral blood. This sequence joins TRBV12-3 or TRBV12-4 and TRBJ1-5; D remains ambiguous. CDR3 sequence: CASSLGVINQPQHF. The CDR3 coding sequence is TGTGCCAGCAGTTTAGGAGTAATCAATCAGCCCCAGCATTTT.